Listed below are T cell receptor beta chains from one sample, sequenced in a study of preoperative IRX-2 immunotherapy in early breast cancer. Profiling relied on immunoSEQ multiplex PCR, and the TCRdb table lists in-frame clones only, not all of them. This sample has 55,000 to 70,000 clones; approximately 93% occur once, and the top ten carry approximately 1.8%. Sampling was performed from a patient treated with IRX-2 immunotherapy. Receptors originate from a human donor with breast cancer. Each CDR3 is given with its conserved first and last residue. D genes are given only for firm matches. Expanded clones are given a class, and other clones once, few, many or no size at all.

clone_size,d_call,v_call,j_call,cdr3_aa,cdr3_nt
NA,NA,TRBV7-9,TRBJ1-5,CASSSGEGPQHF,TGTGCCAGCAGCTCCGGGGAGGGGCCCCAGCATTTT
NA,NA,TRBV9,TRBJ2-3,CASSDDPGGGPHDTQYF,TGTGCCAGCAGCGACGATCCAGGGGGGGGGCCCCACGATACGCAGTATTTT
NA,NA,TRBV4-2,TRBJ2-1,CASSQDQDIVPQDNEQFF,TGTGCCAGCAGCCAAGATCAGGACATTGTCCCTCAAGACAATGAGCAGTTCTTC
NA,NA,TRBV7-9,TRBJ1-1,CASSLSARGHTEAFF,TGTGCCAGCAGCTTAAGCGCTAGGGGACACACTGAAGCTTTCTTT
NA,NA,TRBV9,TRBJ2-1,CASSNLGVQFF,TGTGCCAGCAGCAACCTAGGTGTGCAGTTCTTC
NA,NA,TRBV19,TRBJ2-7,CASSLGPARDYEQYF,TGTGCCAGTAGTTTAGGACCAGCAAGGGACTACGAGCAGTACTTC
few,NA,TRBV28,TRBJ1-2,CASRSRQVGYTF,TGTGCCAGCAGGAGTCGACAGGTTGGCTACACCTTC
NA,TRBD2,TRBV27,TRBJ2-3,CASSQGLERDTQYF,TGTGCCAGCAGTCAGGGACTAGAGAGAGATACGCAGTATTTT
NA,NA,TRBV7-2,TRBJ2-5,CASSSSRPPGETQYF,TGTGCCAGCAGCTCGTCCAGACCCCCCGGAGAGACCCAGTACTTC
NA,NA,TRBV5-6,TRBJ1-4,CASSLGPLQRQDGGRKLFF,TGTGCCAGCAGCTTGGGACCCCTTCAGCGACAGGACGGCGGTAGAAAACTGTTTTTT
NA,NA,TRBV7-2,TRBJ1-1,CASSLGSGGTEAFF,TGTGCCAGCAGCTTAGGGTCCGGGGGGACTGAAGCTTTCTTT
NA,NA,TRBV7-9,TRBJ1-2,CASSPPDYGYTF,TGTGCCAGCAGCCCGCCGGACTATGGCTACACCTTC
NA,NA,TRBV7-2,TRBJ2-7,CASSLAIGSSYEQYF,TGTGCCAGCAGCTTAGCGATTGGTAGCTCCTACGAGCAGTACTTC
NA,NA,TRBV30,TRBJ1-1,CAWSAPGPQAFF,TGTGCCTGGAGCGCCCCGGGGCCGCAAGCTTTCTTT
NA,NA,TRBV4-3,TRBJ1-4,CASSRGRGVYEKLFF,TGCGCCAGCAGCCGGGGGAGGGGGGTTTATGAAAAACTGTTTTTT
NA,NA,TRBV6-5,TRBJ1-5,CASRGGRNQPQHF,TGTGCCAGCAGGGGGGGACGCAATCAGCCCCAGCATTTT
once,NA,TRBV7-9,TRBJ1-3,CASSLGSGLEGNTIYF,TGTGCCAGCAGCTTAGGATCAGGATTGGAAGGAAACACCATATATTTT
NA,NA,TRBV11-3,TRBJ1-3,CASSSSGGPGNTIYF,TGTGCCAGCAGCTCCTCGGGGGGCCCTGGAAACACCATATATTTT
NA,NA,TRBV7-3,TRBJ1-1,CASSLLGNTEAFF,TGTGCCAGCAGCTTACTAGGGAACACTGAAGCTTTCTTT
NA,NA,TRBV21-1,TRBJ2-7,CASSKPLRQGPSYEQYF,TGTGCCAGCAGCAAACCGCTGAGACAGGGGCCCTCCTACGAGCAGTACTTC
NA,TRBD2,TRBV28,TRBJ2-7,CASSLAGGVSYEQYF,TGTGCCAGCAGTTTAGCGGGAGGGGTCTCCTACGAGCAGTACTTC
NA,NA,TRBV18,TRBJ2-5,CASSRQIETQYF,TGTGCCAGCTCACGGCAAATAGAGACCCAGTACTTC
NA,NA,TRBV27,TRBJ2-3,CASSLTGTPGDTQYF,TGTGCCAGCAGCCTGACGGGGACCCCGGGTGATACGCAGTATTTT
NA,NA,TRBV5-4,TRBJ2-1,CASSSTGTPIGYNEQFF,TGTGCCAGCAGCTCCACCGGGACTCCAATCGGCTACAATGAGCAGTTCTTC
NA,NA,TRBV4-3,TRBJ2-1,CASSQEPRGFDNEQFF,TGCGCCAGCAGCCAAGAGCCCCGGGGGTTTGACAATGAGCAGTTCTTC
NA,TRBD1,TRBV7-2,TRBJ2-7,CATAKQGVGEQYF,TGTGCCACGGCAAAACAGGGGGTAGGCGAGCAGTACTTC
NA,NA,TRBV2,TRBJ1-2,CASSELLTLGGNYGYTF,TGTGCCAGCAGTGAACTTTTGACCTTGGGTGGGAACTATGGCTACACCTTC
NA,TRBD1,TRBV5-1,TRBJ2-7,CASSLAPGQSSYEQYF,TGCGCCAGCAGCTTGGCTCCGGGACAGAGCTCCTACGAGCAGTACTTC
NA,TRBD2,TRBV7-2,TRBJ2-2,CASSFLAGGTGELFF,TGTGCCAGCAGCTTCCTAGCGGGAGGAACCGGGGAGCTGTTTTTT
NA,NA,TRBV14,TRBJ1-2,CASSQDPNYGYTF,TGTGCCAGCAGCCAAGATCCCAACTATGGCTACACCTTC
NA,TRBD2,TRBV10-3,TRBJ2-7,CAISESLASSYEQYF,TGTGCCATCAGTGAGTCACTAGCGTCTTCCTACGAGCAGTACTTC
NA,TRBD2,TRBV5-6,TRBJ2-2,CASSRGGTGELFF,TGTGCCAGCAGCCGGGGGGGGACCGGGGAGCTGTTTTTT
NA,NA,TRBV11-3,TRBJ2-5,CASSLGGQETQYF,TGTGCCAGCAGCTTAGGGGGCCAAGAGACCCAGTACTTC
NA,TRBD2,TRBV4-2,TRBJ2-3,CASSQEASGSTDTQYF,TGTGCCAGCAGCCAAGAGGCTAGCGGGTCCACAGATACGCAGTATTTT
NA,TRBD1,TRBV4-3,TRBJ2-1,CASSQDHYNRGNRDEQFF,TGCGCCAGCAGCCAAGATCACTACAACAGGGGTAATAGAGATGAGCAGTTCTTC